The 13 T cell receptor beta chains listed next were all sequenced from one sample in a study of human T cells and chemical hapten exposure. Each CDR3 protein is one row after TCRdb ran MiXCR on the RACE reads. The sample yields fewer than 130,000 distinct CDR3 sequences, 9.5% to 11% seen once. Sample time point: patch test 1, 2 weeks after DPC sensitization. The treatment: therapeutic diphenylcyclopropenone sensitization with weekly scalp DPC. Sequenced here: whole blood, sampled in connection with sensitization to the hapten diphenylcyclopropenone (DPC). All receptors come from a woman aged 40 to 55 with alopecia areata. Some clones in this sample may be carry-over from other donors' samples.

This clonotype was seen a few times. CDR3: CASSVAGEYEQYF. For the CDR3, the DNA is TGCGCCAGCAGTGTGGCCGGCGAGTACGAGCAGTACTTC. This sequence joins TRBV10-2 and TRBJ2-7; no definite D call. CDR1 WSHSY and CDR2 SAAADI come from the germline V gene. The CDR3 runs 13 residues. V lost 4 bases and J lost 4, with 11 bases in between.

This chain links TRBV7-6 with TRBJ1-4, with D unclear. V was clipped by 5 bases and J by 3 bases, with 10 bases between them. Germline CDR1 reads SGHVS; CDR2 reads FNYEAQ. The CDR3 covers 14 residues. The DNA for the CDR3 is TGTGCCAGCAGCCCTACATCTGCTAATGAAAAACTGTTTTTT. Translating gives CASSPTSANEKLFF.

The gene calls are TRBV2 and TRBJ1-1; tentative D call: TRBD1 (5 bases). Looked up from germline, CDR1 is SNHLY and CDR2 is FYNNEI. V shed 4 bases and J shed 0 bases, with 9 bases lying between them. The CDR3 extends over 14 amino acids. CDR3 in amino acids: CASSVGGMNTEAFF. DNA for the CDR3: TGTGCCAGCAGTGTGGGGGGAATGAACACTGAAGCTTTCTTT.

The chain uses TRBV28 and TRBJ2-5; D is possibly TRBD1 (5 bases). The CDR3 extends over 13 amino acids. The germline V and J ends were trimmed by 3 bases and 7 bases, with 12 bases remaining between them. Germline CDR1 is MDHEN and CDR2 is SYDVKM. CDR3 in DNA: TGTGCCAGCAGTTTCCAAGGGGAAGTGACCCAGTACTTC. It encodes CASSFQGEVTQYF.

The chain carries TRBV12-3 or TRBV12-4 and TRBJ2-3, with 14 positions matching TRBD2. The V gene end was trimmed by 6 bases and the J gene end by 5 bases; junction bases not matched to a gene: 1. This CDR3 contains 14 residues. The CDR3 coding sequence is TGTGCCAGCAGAGGGACTAGCGGGAGAGATACGCAGTATTTT. This sequence encodes CASRGTSGRDTQYF.

J is TRBJ1-6 and V is TRBV6-2 or TRBV6-3, with unresolved D. Trimming took 10 bases from V and 10 from J, leaving 17 bases between them. In germline, CDR1 is MNHEY, CDR2 SVGEGT. The length of the CDR3 is 13 residues. The CDR3 DNA sequence: TGTGCCACCACGACGGTACCTACCTCACCCCTCCACTTT. Amino acid sequence: CATTTVPTSPLHF.

There are many counts of this clonotype. The V gene is TRBV7-2, the J gene TRBJ2-5, with D possibly being TRBD2 (5 bases). The germline V gene has CDR1 SGHTA and CDR2 FQGNSA. Trimming cost V 5 bases and J 5 bases, with 27 bases left between them. The CDR3 consists of 18 residues. The CDR3 sequence is CASSPRGIAESKVETQYF. The CDR3 DNA reads TGTGCCAGCAGCCCCCGGGGTATCGCCGAATCAAAAGTTGAGACCCAGTACTTC.

V is TRBV28 and J is TRBJ2-3, with 8 bases that match TRBD2. CDR1 MDHEN and CDR2 SYDVKM come from the germline V gene. CDR3 length equals 16 residues. Trimming at V came to 1 base and at J to 0 bases, leaving 3 bases not matched to a gene. The chain's CDR3 is CASSLSASGSTDTQYF. The CDR3 nucleotides are TGTGCCAGCAGTTTATCGGCTAGCGGGAGCACAGATACGCAGTATTTT.

This clonotype was counted many times. V gene TRBV6-2 or TRBV6-3 combines with J gene TRBJ2-4; no reliable D call. Trimming cost V 0 bases and J 9 bases, with 3 bases left between them. Germline V gives CDR1 MNHEY, CDR2 SVGEGT. The CDR3 contains 11 residues. The CDR3 DNA follows: TGTGCCAGCAGTTACTCCAGCATTCAGTACTTC. Amino acids: CASSYSSIQYF.

In this sample, this clonotype turned up many times. This chain links TRBV7-9 with TRBJ2-2, with D perhaps TRBD2 (5 bases). Trimming took 5 bases from V and 5 from J, leaving 15 bases between them. Germline V gene lookup returns CDR1 SEHNR and CDR2 FQNEAQ (reference sequence). The CDR3 length is 15 residues. The CDR3, as DNA: TGTGCCAGCAGCGTAGTCTCCGGGAAGACCGGGGAGCTGTTTTTT. This codes for CASSVVSGKTGELFF. The full variable domain, with the rest looked up from reference TRBV7-9 and TRBJ2-2, is DTGVSQNPRHKITKRGQNVTFRCDPISEHNRLYWYRQTLGQGPEFLTYFQNEAQLEKSRLLSDRFSAERPKGSFSTLEIQRTEQGDSAMYLCASSVVSGKTGELFFGEGSRLTVL.

CDR3 in DNA: TGTGCCAGCAGCTCTTGGACAGGGGACGAGCAGTACTTC. Its protein is CASSSWTGDEQYF. The chain couples TRBV7-8 to TRBJ2-7; TRBD1 agrees at 9 bases. CDR1 is SGHVS and CDR2 is FQNEAQ in the germline V gene. J lost 5 bases, V lost 4 bases, and 3 bases had no gene match. The CDR3 totals 13 residues.

This clonotype was detected only a few times. The chain is built from TRBV20-1 and TRBJ2-7, with unresolved D. The V gene lost 1 base and the J gene lost 5 bases, with 12 bases spanning the gap. The CDR3 runs 13 residues. Germline assignment: CDR1 DFQATT and CDR2 SNEGSKA (reference sequence). The CDR3 nucleotides are TGCAGTGCTAGAGGCCTAGACGTGGACGAGCAGTACTTC. Encoded protein: CSARGLDVDEQYF.

This clonotype was seen at least ten times. The chain carries TRBV20-1 and TRBJ1-2; D unresolved. CDR3 length: 13 residues. V was pared by 7 bases and J by 4 bases, with 16 bases between. The germline gives CDR1 DFQATT, CDR2 SNEGSKA (reference sequence). In DNA form, the CDR3 reads TGCAGTGTCCCGGCTGGGCCATCCTATGGCTACACCTTC. Amino acids: CSVPAGPSYGYTF.